These 27 T cell receptor beta chains came from one sample sequenced in a study of vaccination effects on CD4 cells after COVID-19. Libraries were prepared by immunoSEQ multiplex PCR; TCRdb keeps only in-frame clonotypes and omits some of them. The sample records tens of thousands of clones, more than 60% being singletons. These receptors have no identified antigens. Antigen-specific CD4+ T cells were expanded (with viral peptide pools) by the ViraFEST assay ahead of sequencing. Upon completion of around 9 days in culture, CD4+ T cells were isolated. The study found no prior SARS-CoV-2 infection in the vaccine recipients, who tested negative for nucleocapsid antibodies. The sequencing used CD4+ T cells from PBMCs cultured with SARS-CoV-2 spike peptides, collected before COVID-19 vaccination. These receptors all stem from a human donor who received a COVID-19 vaccine.

The V and J genes are TRBV7-2 and TRBJ2-3; the D is unclear. Trimming removed 5 bases at V and 1 base at J, with 13 bases between. Germline lookup yields CDR1 SGHTA and CDR2 FQGNSA. The CDR3 length is 15 residues. The CDR3 DNA reads as TGTGCCAGCAGCCCGGTAGGGAAGGGCACAGATACGCAGTATTTT. Translating it yields CASSPVGKGTDTQYF.

J is TRBJ2-1 and V is TRBV4-2, with unresolved D. The germline V gene encodes CDR1 LGHNA and CDR2 YNFKEQ. CDR3 length: 13 amino acids. V was clipped by 1 base and J by 7 bases, with 8 bases between them. The CDR3 spells CASSQGPTNEQFF. The CDR3, as DNA: TGTGCCAGCAGCCAAGGGCCCACTAATGAGCAGTTCTTC.

A few counts support this clone. The chain uses TRBV2 and TRBJ1-2; D remains ambiguous. Per germline, CDR1 SNHLY and CDR2 FYNNEI. This CDR3 spans 12 amino acids. Trimming removed 0 bases from V and 4 bases from J, with 3 bases in between. In nucleotides, the CDR3 is TGTGCCAGCAGTGAAGCCCGCTATGGCTACACCTTC. Its translation: CASSEARYGYTF.

This clone was seen just once. The V call is TRBV24-1, the J call TRBJ1-4, with D maybe TRBD1 (5 bases). There are 14 residues in the CDR3. CDR1 and CDR2 (germline): KGHDR, SFDVKD. Between the trimmed V and J ends, which lost 5 bases and 7 bases, there was a span of 13 bases. CDR3 sequence reads: CATSVIRGTEKLFF. The DNA for the CDR3 is TGTGCCACCAGTGTTATTAGAGGGACTGAAAAACTGTTTTTT.

This clone turned up a few times. The chain couples TRBV5-6 to TRBJ1-2; 7 nucleotides align to TRBD1. The CDR3 covers 14 residues. In germline, CDR1 is SGHDT, CDR2 YYEEEE. V shed 5 bases, J shed 6 bases, and the junction held 10 bases outside the gene matches. The CDR3 DNA is TGTGCCAGCAGTCATTCCGGGACAGCGCATGGCTACACCTTC. It translates to CASSHSGTAHGYTF.

The chain employs TRBV7-3 and TRBJ2-3; 7 nucleotides match TRBD2. The V and J ends lost 5 bases and 4 bases, in that order; junction bases with no gene match: 12. Germline V gene data show CDR1 as SGHTA and CDR2 as FQGTGA. The CDR3 is 16 residues long. The CDR3 loop is CASSRVREVRADTQYF. The CDR3 DNA is TGTGCCAGCAGCCGCGTACGGGAGGTTAGGGCAGATACGCAGTATTTT.

This chain joins TRBV9 and TRBJ2-5, with 7 bases matching TRBD1. Germline trimming cut 0 bases from V and 5 bases from J; bases unmatched to any gene: 7. Germline V gene sequence: CDR1 SGDLS, CDR2 YYNGEE. The CDR3 contains 15 residues. This CDR3 is CASSVANRGSETQYF. The CDR3 DNA reads as TGTGCCAGCAGCGTAGCGAACAGGGGTTCCGAGACCCAGTACTTC.

As to this clone: One junction end disagrees with the germline gene, perhaps due to a read error. The V and J genes are TRBV30 and TRBJ1-2; 7 bases match TRBD1. Germline CDR1 and CDR2: GTSNPN and SVGIG (reference sequence). The CDR3 has 16 amino acids. The CDR3 DNA follows: TGTGCCTGGAGGGGACAGAGAACAGGGTATAACAATGGCTACACCTTC. Translated: CAWRGQRTGYNNGYTF.

This clone turned up a few times. The chain uses TRBV7-9 and TRBJ1-1; no definite D call. From germline, CDR1 is SEHNR and CDR2 FQNEAQ (reference sequence). V shed 0 bases and J shed 3 bases, with 8 bases lying between them. The CDR3 extends over 14 amino acids. The CDR3 DNA follows: TGTGCCAGCAGCTTAGCCCAGCTTCACACTGAAGCTTTCTTT. Its translation is CASSLAQLHTEAFF.

The V call is TRBV11-2, the J call TRBJ1-6; 11 bases map to TRBD1. The CDR3 totals 14 residues. J gave up 9 bases and V 3 bases, and 1 base lay outside the gene matches. CDR1 and CDR2 (germline): SGHAT, FQNNGV. CDR3 loop: CASSLGTGGSPLHF. CDR3 coding DNA: TGTGCCAGCAGCTTGGGGACAGGGGGTTCACCCCTCCACTTT.

The chain has TRBV9 and TRBJ2-7; D is possibly TRBD2 (7 bases). The CDR3 runs to 15 residues. Trimming took off 0 bases at V and 3 bases at J, with 13 bases between the two ends. Germline CDR1 SGDLS, CDR2 YYNGEE. The DNA of the CDR3 is TGTGCCAGCAGCGTAGAGGGGGGGGGAGGCTACGAGCAGTACTTC. This codes for CASSVEGGGGYEQYF.

The chain carries TRBV28 and TRBJ1-6; the D is unclear. The germline V gene encodes CDR1 MDHEN and CDR2 SYDVKM. CDR3 length: 14 residues. V gave up 8 bases and J gave up 4 bases, with 12 bases separating them. CDR3 DNA: TGTGCCAGCGGGAGGTGGTCGTATAATTCACCCCTCCACTTT. Translation: CASGRWSYNSPLHF.

About this clone itself: At one of its ends the junction is not consistent with the germline gene, which may arise from a read error. The V call is TRBV3-1 (or the pseudogene TRBV3-2), the J call TRBJ1-4; tentative D call: TRBD1 (5 bases). In germline, CDR1 is LGHDT, CDR2 YNNKEL (reference sequence). The CDR3 spans 16 residues. CDR3 bases: TGTGCCAGCACCCAAGGGTTTACGGCAGGGAGTGAAAAACTGTTTTTT. Its protein is CASTQGFTAGSEKLFF.

The chain couples TRBV4-1 to TRBJ1-1, with TRBD1 as a possible D gene (6 bases). V shed 1 base and J shed 1 base, with 13 bases lying between them. The CDR3 is 16 amino acids. CDR1 and CDR2 from the germline V gene are MGHRA and YSYEKL. The CDR3 DNA reads TGCGCCAGCAGCCAAGTCTTAGGGGGTAGGAACACTGAAGCTTTCTTT. Translated: CASSQVLGGRNTEAFF.

V gene TRBV6-6 combines with J gene TRBJ1-2; 9 bases agree with TRBD1. V shed 5 bases, J shed 6 bases, and the junction held 10 bases outside the gene matches. The germline CDR1 and CDR2 sequences are MNHNY and SVGAGI (reference sequence). CDR3 length: 15 amino acids. The CDR3 nucleotides are TGTGCCAGCAGTCCCTCCGACAGGGGGATGAATGGCTACACCTTC. Its protein is CASSPSDRGMNGYTF.

Of note for this clone: At one end the junction does not follow the germline gene, possibly because of a read error. This sequence joins TRBV28 and TRBJ2-1; no definite D call. The CDR3 covers 17 residues. CDR1 MDHEN and CDR2 SYDVKM come from the germline V gene. The CDR3 DNA reads TGTGCCAGCAGCTCGATGGGGAACGGCAAACAGTGGGATGAGGAGTTCTTC. Translated, it gives CASSSMGNGKQWDEEFF. The variable domain in full, completed from reference TRBV28 and TRBJ2-1, reads DVKVTQSSRYLVKRTGEKVFLECVQDMDHENMFWYRQDPGLGLRLIYFSYDVKMKEKGDIPEGYSVSREKKERFSLILESASTNQTSMYLCASSSMGNGKQWDEEFFGPGTRLTVL.

This clone was found once. V is TRBV6-6 and J is TRBJ1-4; weak D call: TRBD1 (5 bases). Germline assignment: CDR1 MNHNY and CDR2 SVGAGI (reference sequence). V gave up 2 bases and J gave up 5 bases, with 15 bases separating them. The CDR3 is made up of 16 amino acids. CDR3 DNA sequence: TGTGCCAGCAGTTACGAGGCGAGGGGACTCAATGAAAAACTGTTTTTT. Residues: CASSYEARGLNEKLFF.

The CDR3 here is CASSLFAGSLGEQYF. In DNA, the CDR3 is TGTGCCAGCAGTTTATTCGCGGGGAGCCTAGGTGAGCAGTACTTC. V gene TRBV28 combines with J gene TRBJ2-7, with D possibly matching TRBD2 (6 bases). This CDR3 comprises 15 residues. V shed 1 base and J shed 7 bases, with 17 bases lying between them. Germline V gene data show CDR1 as MDHEN and CDR2 as SYDVKM.

V is TRBV7-8 and J is TRBJ2-6; a weak D match, TRBD2 (5 bases). Looked up from germline, CDR1 is SGHVS and CDR2 is FQNEAQ. CDR3 length: 18 residues. Between the trimmed V and J ends, which lost 3 bases and 4 bases, there was a span of 19 bases. Written as DNA, the CDR3 is TGTGCCAGCAGCTTCCGAGGGCTTGAGTACTCCGGGGCCAACGTCCTGACTTTC. It specifies CASSFRGLEYSGANVLTF.

This clone was detected a few times. V is TRBV7-8 and J is TRBJ1-5, with 7 bases matching TRBD1. Trimming took 0 bases from V and 7 from J; bases not matched to a gene: 6. This CDR3 is built from 15 residues. CDR1 SGHVS and CDR2 FQNEAQ come from the germline V gene. CDR3 protein: CASSLAEGARQPQHF. CDR3 DNA sequence: TGTGCCAGCAGCTTAGCGGAGGGGGCAAGGCAGCCCCAGCATTTT.

V usage is TRBV18 and J usage is TRBJ1-3; no firm D call. CDR3 length: 17 residues. The germline V gene has CDR1 KGHSH and CDR2 LQKENI. V gave up 3 bases and J gave up 0 bases, with 15 bases separating them. The CDR3 here is CASSPRGGLSSGNTIYF. The CDR3, as DNA: TGTGCCAGCTCACCCCGGGGAGGCCTAAGCTCTGGAAACACCATATATTTT.

The chain links TRBV6-5 to TRBJ2-5; maybe TRBD1 (8 bases). The CDR3 consists of 13 residues. Germline lookup yields CDR1 MNHEY and CDR2 SVGAGI. With 7 bases removed from V and 4 bases from J, the gap between germline ends came to 13 bases. The CDR3 protein is CASTQGGGETQYF. CDR3 nucleotides: TGTGCCAGCACACAGGGGGGGGGAGAGACCCAGTACTTC.

The V and J genes are TRBV9 and TRBJ2-7; possibly TRBD1 for D (6 bases). This CDR3 region has 15 residues. V gave up 4 bases and J gave up 5 bases, with 19 bases separating them. Germline CDR1 is SGDLS and CDR2 is YYNGEE. The CDR3 DNA reads TGTGCCAGCAGCCTAGGGGGTGCAGGGCGGAACGAGCAGTACTTC. Encoded protein: CASSLGGAGRNEQYF. The full variable domain, its missing parts supplied by reference TRBV9 and TRBJ2-7, is DSGVTQTPKHLITATGQRVTLRCSPRSGDLSVYWYQQSLDQGLQFLIQYYNGEERAKGNILERFSAQQFPDLHSELNLSSLELGDSALYFCASSLGGAGRNEQYFGPGTRLTVT.

The chain employs TRBV12-3 or TRBV12-4 and TRBJ2-7, with D hard to call. There are 12 residues in the CDR3. V gave up 6 bases and J gave up 5 bases, with 11 bases separating them. This CDR3 reads CASSSWDNEQYF. For the CDR3, the DNA is TGTGCCAGCAGCTCATGGGATAACGAGCAGTACTTC.

The chain couples TRBV3-1 (or the pseudogene TRBV3-2) to TRBJ1-1, with TRBD1 identical over 8 bases. The CDR3 runs to 14 residues. V trimming: 6 bases; J trimming: 1 base; junction bases outside the gene matches: 4. Germline V gene sequence: CDR1 LGHDT, CDR2 YNNKEL (reference sequence). The CDR3 region has the DNA TGTGCCAGCAGACAGGGGGTCGAGAACACTGAAGCTTTCTTT. Translation: CASRQGVENTEAFF.

This chain links TRBV5-8 with TRBJ1-5; possibly TRBD1 for D (5 bases). Germline V lookup: CDR1 SGHTS, CDR2 YDEGEE. Between the trimmed V and J ends, which lost 0 bases and 5 bases, there was a span of 15 bases. The CDR3 has 16 residues. CDR3 residues: CASSLEGPGLYQPQHF. CDR3 nucleotides: TGTGCCAGCAGCTTGGAGGGGCCAGGGCTATATCAGCCCCAGCATTTT.

The chain employs TRBV10-3 and TRBJ1-3, with 7 bases aligning to TRBD1. The CDR3 has 14 residues. V gave up 2 bases and J gave up 9 bases; unmatched junction bases: 7. The V gene's germline CDR1 is ENHRY and CDR2 SYGVKD. CDR3 sequence (DNA): TGTGCCATCAGTGAGCCCAGACAGGGTGGCACCATATATTTT. Protein product: CAISEPRQGGTIYF.